Listed here are 13 T cell receptor beta chains from one sample, sequenced in a study of T cell repertoires in cytomegalovirus infection. One entry per CDR3 protein, called by TCRdb with MiXCR from the reads. The table includes roughly 150,000 distinct CDR3 sequences, less than 25% detected once. These receptors lack a known antigen. Sequencing was performed on CD8+ T cells from cultured PBMCs, taken from culture after CMV antigen stimulation. The receptor set was obtained from a human donor in good health (CMV status not recorded). Some clones in this sample may be carry-over from other donors' samples.

The chain has TRBV27 and TRBJ1-2, with D perhaps matching TRBD1 (6 bases). The V gene's germline CDR1 is MNHEY and CDR2 SMNVEV (reference sequence). Trimming took 5 bases from V and 4 from J, leaving 14 bases between them. CDR3 length: 14 amino acids. The CDR3 coding sequence is TGTGCCAGCAGTAACGACAGGAACCTCTATGGCTACACCTTC. Protein product: CASSNDRNLYGYTF.

V and J are TRBV7-9 and TRBJ1-5; no reliable D call. Germline V gives CDR1 SEHNR, CDR2 FQNEAQ (reference sequence). Trimming removed 5 bases from V and 5 bases from J, with 16 bases in between. The CDR3 runs to 15 residues. The CDR3 is CASSGEGPGDQPQHF. CDR3 nucleotides: TGTGCCAGCAGCGGAGAGGGTCCCGGCGATCAGCCCCAGCATTTT.

The chain combines TRBV7-2 with TRBJ2-3; D could derive from TRBD1 or TRBD2 (7 bases each). The CDR3 consists of 15 residues. Germline V gene sequence: CDR1 SGHTA, CDR2 FQGNSA. V lost 2 bases, J lost 4 bases, and 13 bases lay in between. The CDR3 coding sequence is TGTGCCAGCAGCTTAAACAGGGGAGGGGCAGATACGCAGTATTTT. Translating gives CASSLNRGGADTQYF. Full variable domain (missing parts from reference TRBV7-2 and TRBJ2-3): GAGVSQSPSNKVTEKGKDVELRCDPISGHTALYWYRQSLGQGLEFLIYFQGNSAPDKSGLPSDRFSAERTGGSVSTLTIQRTQQEDSAVYLCASSLNRGGADTQYFGPGTRLTVL.

This clonotype was seen a handful of times. The CDR3 loop reads CASTSRGMNTEAFF. The CDR3 bases are TGTGCCAGCACCTCCCGAGGAATGAACACTGAAGCTTTCTTT. J is TRBJ1-1 and V is TRBV2, with unresolved D. V was clipped by 7 bases and J by 0 bases, with 12 bases between them. The CDR3 contains 14 residues. Germline loops: CDR1 SNHLY, CDR2 FYNNEI. The full variable domain, in which reference TRBV2 and TRBJ1-1 provide the parts outside the CDR3, is EPEVTQTPSHQVTQMGQEVILRCVPISNHLYFYWYRQILGQKVEFLVSFYNNEISEKSEIFDDQFSVERPDGSNFTLKIRSTKLEDSAMYFCASTSRGMNTEAFFGQGTRLTVV.

The chain couples TRBV2 to TRBJ2-2, with 11 bases that match TRBD1. V shed 5 bases, J shed 6 bases, and the junction held 5 bases outside the gene matches. Germline assignment: CDR1 SNHLY and CDR2 FYNNEI. The CDR3 loop spans 15 amino acids. In nucleotides, the CDR3 is TGTGCCAGCAGTAATGGACAGGGGGCACCCGGGGAGCTGTTTTTT. Translated, it gives CASSNGQGAPGELFF.

This chain connects TRBV6-2 or TRBV6-3 to TRBJ1-4; TRBD1 might be the D (5 bases). CDR3 length: 15 residues. Germline assignment: CDR1 MNHEY and CDR2 SVGEGT. V lost 2 bases and J 7 bases, leaving 14 bases between the germline ends. CDR3 amino acids: CASSYVGTIPEKLFF. The CDR3 nucleotides are TGTGCCAGCAGTTACGTCGGGACTATTCCTGAAAAACTGTTTTTT.

The table lists this clonotype with a few counts. The chain joins TRBV25-1 to TRBJ1-1; D unclear. Germline V gene sequence: CDR1 MGHDK, CDR2 SYGVNS. Trimming removed 5 bases from V and 1 base from J, with 14 bases in between. The CDR3 contains 15 residues. The CDR3 loop is CASSSHSGRNTEAFF. The CDR3 DNA sequence: TGTGCCAGCAGTTCCCACTCCGGTAGGAACACTGAAGCTTTCTTT.

The chain carries TRBV7-9 and TRBJ2-7, with a possible D match to TRBD1 (5 bases). Germline V gene lookup returns CDR1 SEHNR and CDR2 FQNEAQ (reference sequence). Trimming pared 5 bases from V and 2 bases from J, leaving 16 bases between. The length of the CDR3 is 15 residues. The CDR3 loop reads CASSPTNDRTYEQYF. CDR3 bases: TGTGCCAGCAGCCCTACAAACGACAGAACCTACGAGCAGTACTTC.

This clonotype was detected only a few times. V usage is TRBV7-9 and J usage is TRBJ2-7; D not resolved. V lost 0 bases and J lost 5, with 5 bases in between. The germline gives CDR1 SEHNR, CDR2 FQNEAQ (reference sequence). CDR3 length: 12 amino acids. Written as DNA, the CDR3 is TGTGCCAGCAGCTTAGCGGTACACGAGCAGTACTTC. The encoded protein is CASSLAVHEQYF.

The rearrangement links TRBV7-8 to TRBJ2-3, with D tentatively TRBD2 (5 bases). Trimming removed 3 bases at V and 0 bases at J, with 10 bases between. Per the germline V gene, CDR1 is SGHVS and CDR2 is FQNEAQ. The CDR3 is 15 amino acids. The CDR3 bases are TGTGCCAGCAGCTTTGGTACGGGGAGCACAGATACGCAGTATTTT. It yields the protein CASSFGTGSTDTQYF.

This clonotype has more than one count but fewer than ten. The chain links TRBV19 to TRBJ2-3; D remains unclear. Germline loops: CDR1 LNHDA, CDR2 SQIVND (reference sequence). This CDR3 contains 16 residues. Trimming removed 1 base at V and 2 bases at J, with 13 bases between. CDR3 region: CASSIVETGDTDTQYF. DNA of the CDR3: TGTGCCAGTAGTATAGTAGAGACTGGAGACACAGATACGCAGTATTTT.

The chain couples TRBV12-3 or TRBV12-4 to TRBJ1-5, with D possibly being TRBD1 (5 bases). Trimming shortened V by 6 bases and J by 7 bases, and 16 bases separated the two germline ends. The CDR3 spans 14 residues. The CDR3, as DNA: TGTGCCAGCAGCAGTCCAGGGTCGCTGCAGCCCCAGCATTTT. It yields the protein CASSSPGSLQPQHF.

The rearrangement uses TRBV5-8 and TRBJ2-7, with 7 bases fitting TRBD2. V gave up 2 bases and J gave up 7 bases; unmatched junction bases: 6. The CDR3 contains 13 residues. Germline assignment: CDR1 SGHTS and CDR2 YDEGEE. The CDR3 sequence: CASSLSGVEEQYF. The DNA of the CDR3 is TGTGCCAGCAGCTTAAGCGGGGTGGAAGAGCAGTACTTC.